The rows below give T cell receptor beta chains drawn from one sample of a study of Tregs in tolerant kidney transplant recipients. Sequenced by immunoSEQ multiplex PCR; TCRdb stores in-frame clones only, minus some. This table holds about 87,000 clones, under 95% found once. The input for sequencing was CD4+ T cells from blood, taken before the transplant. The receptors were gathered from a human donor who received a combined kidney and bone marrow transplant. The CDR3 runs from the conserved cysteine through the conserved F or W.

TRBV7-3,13,CASGTSVTDTQYF
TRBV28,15,CASSPPGQGNSPLHF
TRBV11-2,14,CASSLAVSNYGYTF
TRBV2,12,CAAGWEGYEQYF
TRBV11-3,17,CASSARSNARGNYGYTF
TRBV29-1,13,CSVVAGGYNEQFF
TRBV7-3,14,CASSSQVGTDTQYF
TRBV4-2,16,CASSQVGGGSYNEQFF
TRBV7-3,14,CASSSRLADNEQFF
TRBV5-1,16,CASCAYQTGLNEKLFF
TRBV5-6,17,CASSRLGSGDYQETQYF
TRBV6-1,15,CASRRMMSSYNEQFF
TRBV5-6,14,CASTSTSGGDEQFF
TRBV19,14,CASIAGQLNQPQHF
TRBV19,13,CASSIDRERTQYF
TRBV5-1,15,CASSLRSTGYNEQFF
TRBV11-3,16,CASSLDLLAGRDTQYF
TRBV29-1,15,CSVEVAGRANTEAFF